The rows below give T cell receptor beta chains drawn from one sample of a study of neurological immune-mediated disorders. MiXCR, applied by TCRdb to the 5' RACE reads, yields one record per CDR3 protein. This sample has more than 75,000 distinct CDR3 sequences, with roughly 4.7% found just once. Sequenced: PBMCs. The source is a woman aged 25 to 45 with multiple sclerosis. Both conserved end residues are part of each CDR3. Fields, in order: clone size, CDR3 length, D gene, J gene, V gene, CDR3 protein, CDR3 DNA. D genes are given only for firm matches. A clone size is listed for some rows: how often the clone was seen (once, few, many), or a class if it is expanded.

many 13 - TRBJ1-1 TRBV10-2 CASNPQGNTEAFF TGCGCCAGCAATCCACAGGGGAACACTGAAGCTTTCTTT
many 17 TRBD2 TRBJ2-1 TRBV5-1 CASSAGTSGRLYNEQFF TGCGCCAGCAGCGCCGGGACTAGCGGCCGACTATACAATGAGCAGTTCTTC
many 16 - TRBJ2-5 TRBV5-1 CASSGAESSGRETQYF TGCGCCAGCAGCGGTGCGGAATCGTCGGGGAGAGAGACCCAGTACTTC
many 13 - TRBJ1-3 TRBV5-1 CASSPSPGNTIYF TGCGCCAGCAGCCCCAGCCCTGGAAACACCATATATTTT
few 13 - TRBJ2-3 TRBV5-1 CASSTSGKDTQYF TGCGCCAGCAGCACTTCCGGAAAAGATACGCAGTATTTT
many 11 - TRBJ2-2 TRBV10-2 CASQGGGELFF TGCGCCAGCCAAGGAGGCGGGGAGCTGTTTTTT
many 23 TRBD2 TRBJ2-1 TRBV12-3/TRBV12-4 CASSLIATSGGSNRRWSYNEQFF TGTGCCAGCAGTTTAATCGCGACTAGCGGGGGATCAAATCGGAGATGGTCCTACAATGAGCAGTTCTTC
few 14 TRBD2 TRBJ2-1 TRBV12-3/TRBV12-4 CASKTGLTPNEQFF TGTGCCAGCAAGACGGGACTAACTCCCAATGAGCAGTTCTTC
many 13 - TRBJ2-3 TRBV20-1 CSASPRVADTQYF TGCAGTGCTAGCCCGCGGGTGGCAGATACGCAGTATTTT
many 13 - TRBJ1-1 TRBV15 CATSGTLNTEAFF TGTGCCACCAGCGGTACACTGAACACTGAAGCTTTCTTT
- 16 TRBD1 TRBJ1-6 TRBV5-1 CASRVRTGKENSTLNF TGCGCCAGCAGAGTGAGGACAGGGAAGGAGAATTCAACCCTCAACTTT
- 14 - TRBJ2-1 TRBV5-1 CASSSRRSYNEQFF TGCGCCAGCAGCTCCAGACGCTCCTACAATGAGCAGTTCTTC
many 13 - TRBJ2-5 TRBV5-1 CASSVVPGETQYF TGCGCCAGCTCCGTCGTGCCGGGAGAGACCCAGTACTTC
many 13 - TRBJ2-3 TRBV27 CASSPVFMDTQYF TGTGCCAGCAGTCCCGTCTTCATGGATACGCAGTATTTT
few 18 TRBD2 TRBJ2-7 TRBV7-8 CASSSVRGTSGRSYEQYF TGTGCCAGCAGCTCGGTGCGAGGGACTAGCGGGAGATCCTACGAGCAGTACTTC
many 15 - TRBJ2-1 TRBV19 CASSKDGSSYNEQFF TGTGCCAGTAGTAAGGACGGGTCGTCCTACAATGAGCAGTTCTTC
- 16 - TRBJ1-2 TRBV29-1 CSVSGRGKETNYGYTF TGCAGCGTTTCGGGTAGGGGAAAGGAGACTAACTATGGCTACACCTTC
many 16 - TRBJ2-7 TRBV6-5 CASSYSQAYSSYEQYF TGTGCCAGCAGTTACTCACAGGCTTATAGCTCCTACGAGCAGTACTTC
many 14 TRBD1 TRBJ2-5 TRBV5-1 CASSLRQGQETQYF TGCGCCAGCAGCTTGCGACAGGGTCAGGAGACCCAGTACTTC
many 14 - TRBJ1-5 TRBV20-1 CSARDGQPNQPQHF TGCAGTGCTAGAGACGGACAGCCCAATCAGCCCCAGCATTTT
- 14 - TRBJ2-3 TRBV20-1 CSAPGIPGTDTQYF TGCAGTGCGCCCGGGATCCCGGGCACAGATACGCAGTATTTT
- 13 - TRBJ2-5 TRBV3-1 CASSQSEQETQYF TGTGCCAGCAGCCAGAGCGAACAAGAGACCCAGTACTTC
many 13 - TRBJ2-5 TRBV15 CATSRDLGETQYF TGTGCCACCAGCAGAGATCTAGGCGAGACCCAGTACTTC
- 16 TRBD1 TRBJ2-3 TRBV12-3/TRBV12-4 CASSFGQGDYTDTQYF TGTGCCAGCAGTTTTGGACAGGGGGACTACACAGATACGCAGTATTTT
- 19 - TRBJ2-3 TRBV20-1 CSARGGGRLGFPNTDTQYF TGCAGTGCTAGAGGAGGAGGCCGCCTGGGATTTCCTAACACAGATACGCAGTATTTT
many 15 - TRBJ1-1 TRBV5-1 CASSLSGRVVTEAFF TGCGCCAGCAGCTTGAGCGGCAGGGTGGTCACTGAAGCTTTCTTT
- 14 - TRBJ2-2 TRBV10-2 CASSVGPGTGELFF TGCGCCAGCAGTGTTGGACCGGGGACCGGGGAGCTGTTTTTT
many 15 - TRBJ2-7 TRBV4-1 CASSQDGRVTYEQYF TGCGCCAGCAGCCAAGATGGTCGGGTAACCTACGAGCAGTACTTC
many 14 - TRBJ2-2 TRBV20-1 CSASSLRRTGELFF TGCAGTGCTAGCTCGCTTCGTAGGACCGGGGAGCTGTTTTTT
few 15 TRBD1 TRBJ2-1 TRBV5-1 CASRQDRGAYNEQFF TGCGCCAGCAGACAGGACAGGGGCGCCTACAATGAGCAGTTCTTC
- 16 - TRBJ2-2 TRBV18 CASSPPGRSNTGELFF TGTGCCAGCTCACCACCAGGCAGGTCGAACACCGGGGAGCTGTTTTTT
- 15 - TRBJ2-3 TRBV20-1 CSARVSKGITDTQYF TGCAGTGCTAGAGTGTCCAAGGGGATTACAGATACGCAGTATTTT
many 14 - TRBJ2-2 TRBV3-1 CASSRDTGAGELFF TGTGCCAGCAGCCGTGACACGGGGGCCGGGGAGCTGTTTTTT
- 15 TRBD2 TRBJ2-3 TRBV7-9 CASSPSGGPTDTQYF TGTGCCAGCAGCCCGTCGGGGGGGCCGACAGATACGCAGTATTTT
- 15 - TRBJ2-7 TRBV11-2 CASSLSGVGSYEQYF TGTGCCAGCAGCTTAAGTGGGGTAGGCTCCTACGAGCAGTACTTC
many 14 - TRBJ2-3 TRBV7-9 CASSLDGGKDTQYF TGTGCCAGCAGCTTAGACGGGGGAAAAGATACGCAGTATTTT
many 14 TRBD1 TRBJ2-3 TRBV5-1 CASEPGQITDTQYF TGCGCCAGCGAACCGGGACAGATAACAGATACGCAGTATTTT
- 15 TRBD2 TRBJ2-1 TRBV20-1 CSARTSTNSYNEQFF TGCAGTGCCAGGACTAGCACGAACTCCTACAATGAGCAGTTCTTC
many 15 - TRBJ2-5 TRBV20-1 CSARDSGMAGETQYF TGCAGTGCTAGAGATTCCGGGATGGCCGGGGAGACCCAGTACTTC
many 14 TRBD1 TRBJ2-2 TRBV4-2 CASSLTTGAGELFF TGTGCCAGCAGCCTAACGACAGGGGCCGGGGAGCTGTTTTTT
many 15 - TRBJ1-5 TRBV20-1 CSATKGVGPNQPQHF TGCAGTGCTACGAAAGGGGTTGGGCCCAATCAGCCCCAGCATTTT
many 16 TRBD1 TRBJ1-5 TRBV20-1 CSARVLDRGFGQPQHF TGCAGTGCTAGAGTTCTAGACAGGGGGTTTGGTCAGCCCCAGCATTTT
many 15 TRBD1 TRBJ2-3 TRBV7-8 CASSLPGQTTDTQYF TGTGCCAGCAGCTTACCGGGACAGACGACAGATACGCAGTATTTT
many 14 - TRBJ2-3 TRBV5-5 CASSLGLESDTQYF TGTGCCAGCAGCTTGGGACTAGAATCTGATACGCAGTATTTT
many 15 - TRBJ1-1 TRBV12-3/TRBV12-4 CASRLPGTGNTEAFF TGTGCCAGCAGACTTCCTGGGACGGGGAACACTGAAGCTTTCTTT
many 15 - TRBJ1-1 TRBV25-1 CASSARQLRNTEAFF TGTGCCAGCAGTGCTCGACAGCTTCGGAACACTGAAGCTTTCTTT
many 14 - TRBJ2-5 TRBV12-3/TRBV12-4 CASRPGGLQETQYF TGTGCCAGCCGTCCCGGGGGCCTACAAGAGACCCAGTACTTC
many 12 - TRBJ1-4 TRBV18 CASSGLNEKLFF TGTGCCAGCTCAGGGTTGAATGAAAAACTGTTTTTT
many 16 - TRBJ1-3 TRBV20-1 CSAIGKTGFSGNTIYF TGCAGTGCTATAGGGAAGACAGGTTTCTCTGGAAACACCATATATTTT
many 13 - TRBJ2-5 TRBV5-1 CASSFPPQETQYF TGCGCCAGCAGCTTCCCCCCCCAAGAGACCCAGTACTTC
- 14 - TRBJ2-2 TRBV27 CASRKGLNTGELFF TGTGCCAGCAGGAAGGGTTTGAACACCGGGGAGCTGTTTTTT
few 13 - TRBJ2-7 TRBV20-1 CSATGLNSYEQYF TGCAGTGCTACAGGCTTGAATTCCTACGAGCAGTACTTC
many 14 TRBD1 TRBJ2-5 TRBV5-1 CASSFRQGLQTQYF TGCGCCAGCAGCTTCCGACAGGGGCTTCAGACCCAGTACTTC
many 13 TRBD2 TRBJ2-7 TRBV14 CASSRGLADEQYF TGTGCCAGCAGTCGAGGACTAGCGGACGAGCAGTACTTC
few 14 - TRBJ1-2 TRBV25-1 CASSEWGPQEDCTF TGTGCCAGCAGTGAATGGGGGCCTCAGGAAGACTGCACCTTC
many 15 - TRBJ2-4 TRBV7-2 CASSPDPGAKNIQYF TGTGCCAGCAGCCCGGATCCGGGGGCCAAAAACATTCAGTACTTC